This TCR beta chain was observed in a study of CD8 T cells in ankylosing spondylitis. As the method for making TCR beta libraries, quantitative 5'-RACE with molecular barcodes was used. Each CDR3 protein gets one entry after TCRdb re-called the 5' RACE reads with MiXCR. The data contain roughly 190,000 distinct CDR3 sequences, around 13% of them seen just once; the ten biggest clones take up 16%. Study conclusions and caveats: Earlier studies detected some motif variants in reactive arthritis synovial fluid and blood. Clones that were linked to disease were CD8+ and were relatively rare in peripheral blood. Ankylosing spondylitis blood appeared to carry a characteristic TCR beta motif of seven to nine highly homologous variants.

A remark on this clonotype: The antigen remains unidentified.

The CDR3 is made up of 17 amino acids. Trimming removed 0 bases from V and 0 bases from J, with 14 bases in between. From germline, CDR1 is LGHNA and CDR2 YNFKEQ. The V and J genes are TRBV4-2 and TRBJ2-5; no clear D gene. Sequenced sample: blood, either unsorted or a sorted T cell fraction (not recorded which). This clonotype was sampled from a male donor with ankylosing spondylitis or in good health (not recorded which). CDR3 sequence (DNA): TGTGCCAGCAGCCAAGAGGCGTTCTCCTCCTACCAAGAGACCCAGTACTTC. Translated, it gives CASSQEAFSSYQETQYF.